Described below is a single T cell receptor beta chain sequence and its context. In the original workflow: After removing out-of-frame reads, over 2 million distinct TCRbeta sequences remained. The table came from immunoSEQ multiplex PCR; TCRdb's copy has only in-frame clones and leaves some out. V, J and clone size derive from that table, while D and trimming were established from the DNA sequence. This table has some 48,000 clones, around 78% appearing once. The data were obtained in a study of memory CD4+ T cells and cytomegalovirus serostatus. Study details: Donors were healthy Belgian adults, fewer than ten CMV seropositive and about 24 seronegative.

The sort gate was single viable CD3+CD4+CD8-CD45RO+ cells for memory CD4+ T cells. Trimming stripped 5 bases from V and 6 bases from J, with 16 bases between. CDR1 is MDHEN and CDR2 is SYDVKM in the germline V gene. The CDR3 sequence is 15 residues long. Sequenced material: memory CD4+ T cells from blood. This chain uses TRBV28 with TRBJ1-4; no firm D call. The clonotype originates from an adult in good health and CMV-seronegative. The CDR3 nucleotides are TGTGCCAGCAGTCCGACGGACCGCCAGGATGAAAAACTGTTTTTT. It translates to CASSPTDRQDEKLFF.